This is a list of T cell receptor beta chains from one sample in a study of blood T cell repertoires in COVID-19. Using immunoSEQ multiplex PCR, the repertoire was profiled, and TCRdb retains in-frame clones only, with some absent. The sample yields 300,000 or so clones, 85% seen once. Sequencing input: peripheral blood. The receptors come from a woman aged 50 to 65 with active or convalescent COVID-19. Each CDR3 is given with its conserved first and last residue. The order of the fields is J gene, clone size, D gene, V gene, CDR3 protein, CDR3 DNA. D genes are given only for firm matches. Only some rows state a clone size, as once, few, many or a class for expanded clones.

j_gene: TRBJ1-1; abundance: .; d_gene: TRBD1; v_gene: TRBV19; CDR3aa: CASTPTGARGTEAFF; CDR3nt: TGTGCCAGTACTCCGACAGGGGCGCGGGGCACTGAAGCTTTCTTT
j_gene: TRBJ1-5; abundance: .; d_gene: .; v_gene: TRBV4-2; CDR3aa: CASSQDANQPQHF; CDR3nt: TGTGCCAGCAGCCAAGACGCGAATCAGCCCCAGCATTTT
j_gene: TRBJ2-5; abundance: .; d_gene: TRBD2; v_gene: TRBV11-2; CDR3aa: CASSLGGGETQYF; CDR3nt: TGTGCCAGCAGCTTAGGGGGGGGAGAGACCCAGTACTTC
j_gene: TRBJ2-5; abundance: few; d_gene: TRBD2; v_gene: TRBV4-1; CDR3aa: CASSQGTSGQETQYF; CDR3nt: TGCGCCAGCAGCCAAGGGACTAGCGGACAAGAGACCCAGTACTTC
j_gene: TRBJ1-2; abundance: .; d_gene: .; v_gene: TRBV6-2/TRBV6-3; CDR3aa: CASSYTGRADYGYTF; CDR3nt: TGTGCCAGCAGTTACACGGGCAGGGCGGACTATGGCTACACCTTC
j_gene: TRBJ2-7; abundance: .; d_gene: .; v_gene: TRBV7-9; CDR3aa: CASRPLLSYEQYF; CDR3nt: TGTGCCAGCAGACCCCTACTATCCTACGAGCAGTACTTC
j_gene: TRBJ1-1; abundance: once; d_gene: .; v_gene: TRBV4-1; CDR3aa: CASSQDQWGANTEAFF; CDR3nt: TGCGCCAGCAGCCAAGATCAATGGGGAGCGAACACTGAAGCTTTCTTT
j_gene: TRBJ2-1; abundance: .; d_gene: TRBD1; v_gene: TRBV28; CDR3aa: CASSLRTGGRNEQFF; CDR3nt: TGTGCCAGCAGTTTAAGGACAGGGGGCAGGAATGAGCAGTTCTTC
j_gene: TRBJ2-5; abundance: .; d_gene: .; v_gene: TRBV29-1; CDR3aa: CSVRKDKAKETQYF; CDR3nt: TGCAGCGTGAGGAAGGACAAAGCCAAAGAGACCCAGTACTTC
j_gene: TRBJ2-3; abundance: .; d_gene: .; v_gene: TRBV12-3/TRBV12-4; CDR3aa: CASSPSRDTQYF; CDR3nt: TGTGCCAGCAGTCCTTCGCGAGATACGCAGTATTTT
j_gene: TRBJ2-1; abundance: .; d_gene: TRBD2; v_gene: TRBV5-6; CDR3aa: CASSPAGALLGEQFF; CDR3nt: TGTGCCAGCAGCCCAGCGGGGGCACTACTGGGGGAGCAGTTCTTC
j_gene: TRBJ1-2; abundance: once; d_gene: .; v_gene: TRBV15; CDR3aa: CATSRVQADYGYTF; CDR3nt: TGTGCCACCAGCAGAGTCCAGGCCGACTATGGCTACACCTTC
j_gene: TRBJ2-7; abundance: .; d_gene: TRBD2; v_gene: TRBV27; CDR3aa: CASSWGGISEQYF; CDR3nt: TGTGCCAGCAGTTGGGGAGGGATAAGCGAGCAGTACTTC
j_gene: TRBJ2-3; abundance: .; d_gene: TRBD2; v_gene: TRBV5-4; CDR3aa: CASSLGGAGNPTDTQYF; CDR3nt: TGTGCCAGCAGCCTCGGGGGAGCGGGAAATCCCACAGATACGCAGTATTTT
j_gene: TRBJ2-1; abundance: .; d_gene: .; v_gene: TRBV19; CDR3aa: CASRFRFVSSYNEQFF; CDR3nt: TGTGCCAGTAGGTTTCGGTTTGTAAGCTCCTACAATGAGCAGTTCTTC
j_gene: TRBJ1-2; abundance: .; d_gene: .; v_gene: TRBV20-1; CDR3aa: CSASMDEGLGYGYTF; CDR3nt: TGCAGTGCGAGTATGGATGAGGGATTGGGTTATGGCTACACCTTC
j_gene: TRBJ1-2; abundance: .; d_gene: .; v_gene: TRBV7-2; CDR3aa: CASSFTSTDNYGYTF; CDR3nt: TGTGCCAGCAGCTTCACCTCGACAGATAACTATGGCTACACCTTC
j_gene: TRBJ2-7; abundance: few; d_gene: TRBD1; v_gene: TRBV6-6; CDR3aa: CASRDRGYEQYF; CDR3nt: TGTGCCAGCAGAGACAGGGGCTACGAGCAGTACTTC